This T cell receptor (beta chain) came from a study of blood T cell repertoires in COVID-19. Study details: Researchers got acute and convalescent COVID-19 samples from the United States, Italy and Spain.

Germline CDR1 reads LNHDA; CDR2 reads SQIVND (reference sequence). V lost 5 bases to trimming and J lost 4 bases; unmatched junction nucleotides: 8. The CDR3 covers 16 residues. The cohort comprised adults aged about 18 to 100 years residing in under 30 US areas. Exposed participants encountered a COVID-19 case during the 2 weeks preceding study entry. In the source study's methods: Estimates of nucleated cell counts were drawn from the amplification of reference gene primers. The protocol was immunoSEQ multiplex PCR, while the TCRdb copy is restricted to in-frame clones and leaves out a portion. D and trimming were read from the DNA, whereas the V and J calls and clone size are those reported in that table. Altogether 140,000 to 150,000 clones are present, 84% being singletons, with the ten largest covering almost 6%.

The chain uses TRBV19 and TRBJ2-1; 10 nucleotides line up with TRBD2. The origin of this receptor is a woman in her forties or fifties who had been exposed to COVID-19. Sequencing was performed on PBMCs or T cells enriched from blood (not recorded which). CDR3 region: CASSSRTSGTYNEQFF. CDR3 bases: TGTGCCAGTAGTTCCAGGACTAGCGGTACTTACAATGAGCAGTTCTTC.